The present entry profiles one T cell receptor (beta chain) with its context. This clonotype was counted at least ten times. No cognate antigen has been identified for it. No base quality values were provided; no much bigger clone lies one nucleotide off. TCR beta CDR3 regions were amplified from RNA transcripts. For the first round of RT-PCR on the TCR CDR3, the HTBI primer set was used together with the Qiagen OneStep RT-PCR kit. A second multiplex PCR round built the libraries, followed by size selection and purification. Paired-end sequencing of the libraries was performed with 100 bp reads on an Illumina HiSeq2000. For the original study's pipeline: SOAPnuke was used to process the raw data, throwing out any read that contained adapters or uncalled bases, had a mean Phred below 15, or lacked an exact constant-primer or identifier match. COPE v1.2.5 was used to merge high-quality paired reads, and clonotypes were defined as unique nucleotide sequences. Clonotypes were aligned to IMGT TRBV, TRBD and TRBJ reference segments using MiTCR v1.1. Only V-J combinations with frequency above 0.0001, covering about 99% of repertoires, were analysed. The TCS score was defined as the ratio of F50 (clonal expansion) to E x V (chaos), calculated using BLOSUM62-based TCRdist between CDR3 peptides within each V-J. Welch's t-statistics and random forest reduced 500 to 650 V-J features to 13, which were used in a naive Bayes classifier (R e1071). The public reads were quality trimmed at Q25 with fastp and then assembled into clones with MiXCR by TCRdb, keeping productive beta chains. Entries are consolidated by CDR3 protein sequence, retaining the most common genes and DNA. These V and J calls are TCRdb output, not the study's own analysis. A total of a few hundred thousand distinct CDR3 sequences appear in this sample, roughly an eighth of them only once. The top ten hold 5.3% of the sample.

This sample was included in a study of T cells in Graves' hyperthyroidism and ophthalmopathy (dated by TCRdb to between 2018 and 2021). Looking at the study overall: Peripheral blood samples were taken at the time of initial diagnosis, prior to any treatment. To identify distinguishing TCR V-J signatures, a discovery cohort of around 100 patients was used, comprising some 45 with Graves' ophthalmopathy and some 60 with stable Graves' hyperthyroidism. Prospective prediction of ophthalmopathy was tested in an independent validation cohort of 18 to 20 hyperthyroidism patients and 15 to 17 patients who later progressed to ophthalmopathy. For training and testing, the 95 to 100 patients in the discovery cohort were randomly divided in a 7:3 ratio. In addition, the study compared T-cell repertoires in thyroid tissue and in blood from roughly six Graves' hyperthyroidism patients. Following sampling, methimazole starting at 30 mg daily was given to hyperthyroidism patients, and high-dose intravenous methylprednisolone was given to ophthalmopathy patients. According to the paper, TCR Vbeta CDR3 sequencing was carried out on around 140 peripheral blood samples, which came from around 43 ophthalmopathy, around 74 hyperthyroidism and roughly 17 progressor patients.

Measured from the cysteine to the phenylalanine, the CDR3 is 15 residues long. Kept here is only the CDR3 DNA, which spans 45 bases and is read in frame from base 1. In the germline V gene, CDR1 corresponds to SGHTA and CDR2 to FQGNSA. Trimming takes 7 bases from V and 2 bases from J, and the germline ends sit 15 bases apart. Results and caveats for the whole study, not just this receptor: In validation, the model predicted progression to ophthalmopathy with approximately 71% sensitivity and approximately 78% specificity, a median of approximately 6.5 months before onset. A model built on a 13 V-J signature distinguished ophthalmopathy from stable hyperthyroidism, reaching about 88% sensitivity and about 81% specificity in cross-validation and 80%/75% in testing. No statistical method was used to fix the sample size in advance, and group allocation was not hidden from the investigators. Blood samples also contained most of the expanded thyroid clonotypes (frequency above 0.001), which suggests that blood repertoires may reflect thyroid immune responses.

Stable Graves' hyperthyroidism was defined as no progression to ophthalmopathy during 18 months of follow-up. Hyperthyroidism patients were newly diagnosed, had a disease duration of under 2 months, and were aged 18 to 65 years. The study excluded patients with uncontrolled infections, other autoimmune diseases, pregnancy or lactation. Diagnoses relied on clinical symptoms, serum thyroxine and TRAb, thyroid ultrasound and orbital computed tomography. PBMCs were isolated from 7.5 to 10 ml of fresh peripheral blood by Ficoll-Paque density gradient centrifugation. Trizol reagent was used to extract total RNA, and RNA quality was then checked on an Agilent 2100 Bioanalyzer.

Sequencing input: blood. This chain is built from TRBV7-2 and TRBJ1-5; a confident D gene designation cannot be given. The TCR sequence derives from a woman between 18 and 29 years old with Graves' hyperthyroidism. The DNA is as follows: TGTGCCAGCACCAAATGGAGTCAGGGCAATCAGCCCCAGCATTTT. Its translation reads: CASTKWSQGNQPQHF.